These 22 T cell receptor beta chains came from one sample sequenced in a study of human T cells and chemical hapten exposure. Via MiXCR, TCRdb re-called the RACE reads, giving one row per CDR3 protein. The sample lists about 350,000 distinct CDR3 sequences; nearly 6.5% were seen once. Time point denoted: patch test 2, 6 weeks after DPC sensitization. Documented treatment: therapeutic diphenylcyclopropenone sensitization with weekly scalp DPC. This sample comprised whole blood, obtained in connection with sensitization to the hapten diphenylcyclopropenone (DPC). The receptors shown here come from a woman aged 18 to 35 with alopecia areata. Some clones in this sample may be carry-over from other donors' samples.

In this sample, this clonotype turned up many times. V is TRBV29-1 and J is TRBJ1-5; weak D call: TRBD1 (5 bases). In germline, CDR1 is SQVTM, CDR2 ANQGSEA. This CDR3 is 14 amino acids long. Trimming cost V 6 bases and J 2 bases, with 14 bases left between them. In DNA form, the CDR3 reads TGCAGCGTCGCGGGACGACGTGGCAATCAGCCCCAGCATTTT. Protein product: CSVAGRRGNQPQHF.

At least ten counts were recorded for this clonotype. V usage is TRBV27 and J usage is TRBJ1-1; 9 bases match TRBD1. The CDR3 has 16 amino acids. The ends lost 0 bases at V and 2 bases at J; junction bases unmatched: 4. Germline assignment: CDR1 MNHEY and CDR2 SMNVEV (reference sequence). CDR3 DNA: TGTGCCAGCAGTTTATCAGGGACAGGGCTAAACACTGAAGCTTTCTTT. This gives the protein CASSLSGTGLNTEAFF.

This chain links TRBV9 with TRBJ2-7; perhaps D is TRBD1 or TRBD2 (5 bases each). The V and J ends lost 3 bases and 7 bases respectively, with 14 bases between them. The length of the CDR3 is 13 residues. From germline, CDR1 is SGDLS and CDR2 YYNGEE. The CDR3 DNA reads TGTGCCAGCAGCGGGGGGACGCTCCGGGAGCAGTACTTC. Translating gives CASSGGTLREQYF.

This clonotype was observed at least ten times. The rearrangement uses TRBV24-1 and TRBJ1-2; the D is unclear. The CDR3 runs to 16 residues. V was cut by 0 bases and J by 5 bases, with 15 bases left in between. Per germline, CDR1 KGHDR and CDR2 SFDVKD. CDR3 nucleotides: TGTGCCACCAGTGATTTGCTAACTTTCGTGGGATATGGCTACACCTTC. Translation: CATSDLLTFVGYGYTF.

This chain joins TRBV5-1 and TRBJ2-7; D is unclear. CDR3 size: 14 residues. V lost 4 bases to trimming and J lost 4 bases, with 15 bases between them. Germline CDR1 SGHRS, CDR2 YFSETQ. The chain's CDR3 is CASSPPAVPYEQYF. CDR3 in DNA: TGCGCCAGCAGCCCTCCTGCGGTTCCTTACGAGCAGTACTTC.

The chain links TRBV20-1 to TRBJ2-3; 7 nucleotides line up with TRBD2. Germline lookup yields CDR1 DFQATT and CDR2 SNEGSKA (reference sequence). CDR3 length equals 16 residues. With 0 bases clipped from V and 1 base from J, the junction kept 7 bases outside the gene matches. The CDR3 here is CSARDPQSGGTDTQYF. The DNA of the CDR3 is TGCAGTGCTAGAGACCCTCAGAGCGGGGGCACAGATACGCAGTATTTT.

On this clonotype itself: A much larger clone sits a single nucleotide away, making a read error possible. The chain links TRBV29-1 to TRBJ1-1; D not certain. CDR3 length equals 10 residues. Germline V lookup: CDR1 SQVTM, CDR2 ANQGSEA. CDR3: CSVDSAEASF. Written as DNA, the CDR3 is TGCAGCGTTGATTCAGCTGAAGCTTCCTTT.

The table lists this clonotype with a few counts. This chain connects TRBV27 to TRBJ2-3; 7 bases map to TRBD2. The V segment lost 0 bases and the J segment 4 bases; nucleotides outside the gene matches: 4. The germline CDR1 and CDR2 sequences are MNHEY and SMNVEV (reference sequence). CDR3 size: 15 residues. CDR3 loop: CASSLSAAGADTQYF. In DNA form, the CDR3 reads TGTGCCAGCAGTTTATCGGCGGCGGGGGCAGATACGCAGTATTTT.

The chain joins TRBV5-6 to TRBJ2-7; D may be TRBD1 or TRBD2 (6 bases each). The CDR3 consists of 16 residues. Germline CDR1 SGHDT, CDR2 YYEEEE. V was cut by 2 bases and J by 6 bases, with 21 bases left in between. The CDR3 sequence is CASSFFMGLGGLEQYF. CDR3 coding DNA: TGTGCCAGCAGCTTTTTTATGGGACTCGGGGGCCTCGAGCAGTACTTC.

This clonotype has at least ten counts. V gene TRBV12-3 or TRBV12-4 combines with J gene TRBJ2-3, with 10 nucleotides matching TRBD2. CDR3 length equals 16 residues. V shed 3 bases and J 4 bases; nucleotides not matched to a gene: 7. The CDR3 DNA follows: TGTGCCAGCAGTTTGTCCTCTAGCGGGGGCTCAGATACGCAGTATTTT. It codes for CASSLSSSGGSDTQYF.

This clonotype showed up just a few times. The chain carries TRBV6-1 and TRBJ2-3, with D perhaps TRBD1 (6 bases). The V end was cut by 6 bases, the J end by 6 bases, with 13 bases between. Germline loops: CDR1 MNHNS, CDR2 SASEGT. The CDR3 extends over 13 amino acids. CDR3 bases: TGTGCCAGCAGCTTCACACAGGGCGATACGCAGTATTTT. Translation gives CASSFTQGDTQYF.

This clonotype was observed many times. This rearrangement joins TRBV5-1 to TRBJ2-1; D possibly corresponds to TRBD2 (6 bases). The CDR3 is made up of 13 amino acids. Germline CDR1 SGHRS, CDR2 YFSETQ. The ends were cut back, 6 bases at V and 7 bases at J, with 14 bases in the middle. The CDR3 sequence is CASTFGGMNEQFF. The DNA of the CDR3 is TGCGCCAGCACCTTTGGAGGGATGAATGAGCAGTTCTTC. The full variable domain, its missing parts supplied by reference TRBV5-1 and TRBJ2-1, is KAGVTQTPRYLIKTRGQQVTLSCSPISGHRSVSWYQQTPGQGLQFLFEYFSETQRNKGNFPGRFSGRQFSNSRSEMNVSTLELGDSALYLCASTFGGMNEQFFGPGTRLTVL.

This clonotype was found many times. The chain combines TRBV19 with TRBJ1-2, with a weak D call TRBD1 (6 bases). The length of the CDR3 is 14 residues. V gave up 4 bases and J gave up 3 bases, with 12 bases separating them. From germline, CDR1 is LNHDA and CDR2 SQIVND (reference sequence). In nucleotides, the CDR3 is TGTGCCAGTAGTACTACAGGGTCCCACTATGGCTACACCTTC. Protein sequence: CASSTTGSHYGYTF. Filled out from reference TRBV19 and TRBJ1-2, the complete variable domain reads DGGITQSPKYLFRKEGQNVTLSCEQNLNHDAMYWYRQDPGQGLRLIYYSQIVNDFQKGDIAEGYSVSREKKESFPLTVTSAQKNPTAFYLCASSTTGSHYGYTFGSGTRLTVV.

This clonotype has more than one count but fewer than ten. The rearrangement joins TRBV20-1 to TRBJ2-3, with 12 bases fitting TRBD2. The V gene end was trimmed by 6 bases and the J gene end by 2 bases; junction bases not matched to a gene: 6. CDR1 and CDR2 (germline): DFQATT, SNEGSKA (reference sequence). CDR3 length equals 15 residues. The CDR3 reads CSANRLAGATDTQYF. For the CDR3, the DNA is TGCAGTGCAAATAGACTAGCGGGGGCCACAGATACGCAGTATTTT.

This clonotype has at least ten counts. V and J are TRBV12-5 and TRBJ1-1, with a weak D call TRBD1 (6 bases). The V and J ends lost 1 base and 4 bases respectively, with 13 bases between them. The CDR3 length is 15 residues. CDR1 and CDR2 (germline): LGHNT, FRNRAP. The CDR3 sequence: CASGLAPGDATEAFF. The CDR3 DNA is TGTGCTAGTGGTTTGGCCCCAGGGGACGCCACTGAAGCTTTCTTT.

This clonotype was recorded at least ten times. This sequence joins TRBV6-6 and TRBJ1-5, with a possible D match to TRBD1 (5 bases). Germline values: CDR1 MNHNY, CDR2 SVGAGI (reference sequence). This CDR3 is 16 amino acids long. The CDR3: CSTAGREGYSNQPQHF. In DNA form, the CDR3 reads TGTTCCACGGCAGGGCGGGAAGGCTATAGCAATCAGCCCCAGCATTTT.

There are many counts of this clonotype. The J gene is TRBJ1-5, the V gene TRBV7-2; TRBD1 is a possible D gene (5 bases). The CDR3 loop spans 13 amino acids. Between the trimmed V and J ends, which lost 1 base and 7 bases, there was a span of 8 bases. The germline V gene encodes CDR1 SGHTA and CDR2 FQGNSA. The CDR3 spells CASSLGDGQPQHF. CDR3 coding DNA: TGTGCCAGCAGCTTAGGGGACGGACAGCCCCAGCATTTT.

This clonotype was detected many times. CDR3 region: CASSPPGADYGYTF. CDR3 DNA: TGTGCCAGCAGCCCTCCAGGGGCGGACTATGGCTACACCTTC. This chain uses TRBV7-9 with TRBJ1-2; weak D call: TRBD1 (6 bases). This CDR3 comprises 14 residues. V lost 5 bases to trimming and J lost 3 bases, with 13 bases between them. Germline assignment: CDR1 SEHNR and CDR2 FQNEAQ (reference sequence).

This clonotype was detected many times. V usage is TRBV10-3 and J usage is TRBJ2-3; 8 bases are shared with TRBD2. J was trimmed by 2 bases and V by 10 bases; bases with no gene match: 8. Germline lookup yields CDR1 ENHRY and CDR2 SYGVKD. This CDR3 has 14 amino acids. As DNA, the CDR3 is TGTGCCACCTCTGGGCGGGGGGACACAGATACGCAGTATTTT. Translation gives CATSGRGDTDTQYF.

Ten or more counts support this clonotype. The rearrangement links TRBV6-5 to TRBJ1-1, with TRBD1 as a possible D gene (6 bases). V lost 2 bases and J 5 bases, leaving 15 bases between the germline ends. The CDR3 totals 15 residues. Looked up from germline, CDR1 is MNHEY and CDR2 is SVGAGI. CDR3 in DNA: TGTGCCAGCAGTTACGTGCGGGGGGCAGAAACTGAAGCTTTCTTT. It specifies CASSYVRGAETEAFF.

This chain links TRBV6-2 or TRBV6-3 with TRBJ2-7, with 9 bases matching TRBD1. The CDR3 loop spans 18 amino acids. Per the germline V gene, CDR1 is MNHEY and CDR2 is SVGEGT. The J segment lost 0 bases and the V segment lost 0 bases, leaving 9 bases of the junction unmatched. The CDR3 region has the DNA TGTGCCAGCAGTTACTCGAGGGACAGGGTCGCGTTCTCCTACGAGCAGTACTTC. Encoded protein: CASSYSRDRVAFSYEQYF.

The CDR3 protein is CASSYSRSGGASTDTQYF. DNA of the CDR3: TGTGCCAGCAGTTACTCGAGGAGCGGGGGGGCCAGTACAGATACGCAGTATTTT. The chain combines TRBV6-6 with TRBJ2-3; TRBD2 agrees at 10 bases. The germline gives CDR1 MNHNY, CDR2 SVGAGI (reference sequence). The CDR3 extends over 18 amino acids. V was pared by 0 bases and J by 3 bases, with 9 bases of the junction left unmatched.